This T cell receptor (beta chain) was retrieved from a study of Graves' ophthalmopathy and Graves' hyperthyroidism. Scientists amplified the TCR beta CDR3 regions from RNA transcripts. HTBI-primed first-round RT-PCR preceded second-round multiplex PCR. TCRdb analysed the multiplex PCR reads with MiXCR anew, one entry per CDR3 protein. Here the sample spans about 500,000 distinct CDR3 sequences, 35% to 40% being singletons. The CDR3 sequence is 12 residues long. The ends lost 8 bases at V and 6 bases at J; junction bases unmatched: 10. Germline V gene sequence: CDR1 SQVTM, CDR2 ANQGSEA. The sequence derives from an adult man with Graves' hyperthyroidism. The sample taken for sequencing was peripheral blood or thyroid tissue (not recorded which). The rearrangement joins TRBV29-1 to TRBJ2-7; TRBD1 matches 7 bases. The CDR3 is CSSIADRREQYF. The CDR3 DNA sequence: TGCAGCTCTATCGCGGACAGGCGCGAGCAGTACTTC.